This T cell receptor (beta chain) stems from a study of T-cell memory formation after mild COVID-19. Study context: TCR clusters largely stayed donor specific.

Broader study findings: Whereas later expanders leaned CD4+, clones contracting day 15 to 85 showed a balanced CD4/CD8 makeup.

5'RACE with constant-segment primers built TCRalpha and TCRbeta cDNA libraries with UMIs. TCRdb independently ran MiXCR on the 5' RACE reads; one entry per CDR3 protein. The sample contains about 470,000 distinct CDR3 sequences, roughly 25% of which appear only once. CDR3 length: 13 amino acids. Trimming stripped 0 bases from V and 9 bases from J, with 12 bases between. The germline gives CDR1 SEHNR, CDR2 FQNEAQ (reference sequence). This clonotype was observed a single time. What it recognizes is unknown. The source material was PBMCs or a T cell subset sorted from them (not recorded which). The clonotype comes from an adult woman who had mild COVID-19 (a few samples of this study predate the infection). Cell type and time point are not known. The V and J genes are TRBV7-9 and TRBJ2-7; tentatively, D is TRBD1 (5 bases). The CDR3 sequence: CASSLATASGQYF. CDR3 nucleotide sequence: TGTGCCAGCAGCTTAGCGACAGCCTCTGGGCAGTACTTC.